The 23 T cell receptor beta chains below all came from one sample that was sequenced in a study of high-grade serous ovarian cancer treatment subgroups. Tumor samples were obtained before definitive surgery or chemotherapy. The method was immunoSEQ multiplex PCR; TCRdb's version includes in-frame clones alone and lacks a portion of them. The table includes approximately 8,900 clones, 75% to 90% detected once. The sample taken for sequencing was tumor tissue. Receptors originate from a human donor with high-grade serous ovarian cancer.

The V and J genes are TRBV11-2 and TRBJ2-5; unclear D gene. The DNA matches TRBJ2-7 better at its end, which makes the J call doubtful. Looked up from germline, CDR1 is SGHAT and CDR2 is FQNNGV. This CDR3 is 15 amino acids long. CDR3: CASSLDSPRIYEQYF. CDR3 in DNA: TGTGCCAGCAGCTTAGATTCTCCCAGGATCTACGAGCAGTACTTC.

The rearrangement joins TRBV7-2 to TRBJ2-1; no clear D gene. Trimming left V 5 bases short and J 0 bases short, with 8 bases between. Germline CDR1 reads SGHTA; CDR2 reads FQGNSA. This CDR3 is built from 14 residues. Here the CDR3 DNA reads TGTGCCAGCAGCGAGCTGGGCTCCTACAATGAGCAGTTCTTC. Amino acid sequence: CASSELGSYNEQFF.

The chain has TRBV9 and TRBJ2-6, with a possible D match to TRBD1 (6 bases). The ends were cut back, 5 bases at V and 0 bases at J, with 18 bases in the middle. This CDR3 spans 18 amino acids. The germline V gene has CDR1 SGDLS and CDR2 YYNGEE. CDR3 amino acids: CASSWAQGAISGANVLTF. The CDR3 nucleotides read TGTGCCAGCAGTTGGGCACAGGGAGCGATCTCTGGGGCCAACGTCCTGACTTTC.

V is TRBV9 and J is TRBJ2-7; no firm D call. Trimming shortened V by 0 bases and J by 2 bases, and 9 bases separated the two germline ends. CDR1 and CDR2 (germline): SGDLS, YYNGEE. This CDR3 contains 14 residues. This CDR3 reads CASSVEGLTYEQYF. The CDR3 nucleotides read TGTGCCAGCAGCGTAGAGGGCCTCACCTACGAGCAGTACTTC.

This clone was found once. The chain joins TRBV19 to TRBJ2-5; 7 bases agree with TRBD1. Germline V gene lookup returns CDR1 LNHDA and CDR2 SQIVND (reference sequence). Germline trimming cut 5 bases from V and 5 bases from J; bases unmatched to any gene: 11. The CDR3 is 15 amino acids. CDR3 amino acids: CASSRDRDAWETQYF. CDR3 bases: TGTGCCAGTAGTCGAGACAGGGATGCTTGGGAGACCCAGTACTTC.

In this sample, this clone turned up once. The DNA for the CDR3 is TGTGCCAGCAGCTTGGGGGTTACTAACTATGGCTACACCTTC. It translates to CASSLGVTNYGYTF. V gene TRBV5-4 combines with J gene TRBJ1-2; D gene unclear. V was cut by 0 bases and J by 0 bases, with 6 bases left in between. CDR3 length: 14 amino acids. Germline V CDR1 and CDR2: SGHNT, YYREEE (reference sequence).

The chain has TRBV7-2 and TRBJ2-7; 7 nucleotides match TRBD2. The ends lost 5 bases at V and 2 bases at J; junction bases unmatched: 9. CDR1 is SGHTA, CDR2 FQGNSA, per germline. The CDR3 length is 15 residues. Written as DNA, the CDR3 is TGTGCCAGCAGCCGTATAACGGGGGGTACCTACGAGCAGTACTTC. Amino acid sequence: CASSRITGGTYEQYF. The entire variable domain, with the rest obtained from reference TRBV7-2 and TRBJ2-7, is as follows: GAGVSQSPSNKVTEKGKDVELRCDPISGHTALYWYRQSLGQGLEFLIYFQGNSAPDKSGLPSDRFSAERTGGSVSTLTIQRTQQEDSAVYLCASSRITGGTYEQYFGPGTRLTVT.

The chain is built from TRBV18 and TRBJ2-7; 10 bases are a match to TRBD2. V gave up 0 bases and J gave up 5 bases; unmatched junction bases: 7. This CDR3 comprises 16 residues. Germline V lookup: CDR1 KGHSH, CDR2 LQKENI. The CDR3 region has the DNA TGTGCCAGCTCACCACCGACTAGCGGGTTCCTGGACGAGCAGTACTTC. Amino acids: CASSPPTSGFLDEQYF.

The chain has TRBV28 and TRBJ1-5; no clear D. The length of the CDR3 is 16 residues. Trimming cost V 5 bases and J 7 bases, with 21 bases left between them. CDR1 is MDHEN and CDR2 is SYDVKM in the germline V gene. CDR3 loop: CASSPDSLGNFQPQHF. As DNA, the CDR3 is TGTGCCAGCAGTCCCGATTCCCTAGGCAATTTCCAGCCCCAGCATTTT. The complete variable domain, with remaining parts taken from reference TRBV28 and TRBJ1-5, reads DVKVTQSSRYLVKRTGEKVFLECVQDMDHENMFWYRQDPGLGLRLIYFSYDVKMKEKGDIPEGYSVSREKKERFSLILESASTNQTSMYLCASSPDSLGNFQPQHFGDGTRLSIL.

Notes on this clone: Germline is not matched at one junction end, which may reflect a read error. The chain is built from TRBV6-5 and TRBJ1-1; no firm D call. CDR3 length: 14 amino acids. Germline V CDR1 and CDR2: MNHEY, SVGAGI. CDR3 DNA sequence: TGTGCCAGCAGTTACGGCCGAGCGGGCTCTGAGGCTTTCTTT. This gives the protein CASSYGRAGSEAFF.

This chain links TRBV2 with TRBJ1-6; D is undetermined. Germline V gene sequence: CDR1 SNHLY, CDR2 FYNNEI. The CDR3 sequence is 14 residues long. The V gene lost 3 bases and the J gene lost 8 bases, with 11 bases spanning the gap. DNA for the CDR3: TGTGCCAGCAGTGATGCTGACCTCTATTCACCCCTCCACTTT. Translating gives CASSDADLYSPLHF.

The CDR3 bases are TGTGCCTGGAGTAGAGGGGTAGTCGGGGAGACCCAGTACTTC. Amino acids: CAWSRGVVGETQYF. The chain is built from TRBV30 and TRBJ2-5, with D possibly called TRBD1 or TRBD2 (5 bases each). Trimming cost V 2 bases and J 5 bases, with 15 bases left between them. The CDR3 contains 14 residues. Germline V gene sequence: CDR1 GTSNPN, CDR2 SVGIG (reference sequence).

The CDR3 DNA reads TGTGCCAGCAGCCAGAGAGAGGGGGTTGGGGCCAACGTCCTGACTTTC. Translated, it gives CASSQREGVGANVLTF. V and J are TRBV4-2 and TRBJ2-6, with a tentative D call TRBD1 (6 bases). The germline V gene encodes CDR1 LGHNA and CDR2 YNFKEQ. Trimming left V 3 bases short and J 3 bases short, with 12 bases between. This CDR3 is 16 amino acids long.

The rearrangement links TRBV28 to TRBJ1-5; D might be TRBD1 (5 bases). The germline V gene encodes CDR1 MDHEN and CDR2 SYDVKM. The CDR3 totals 15 residues. V was shortened by 4 bases and J by 2 bases, with 12 bases between the two germline ends. CDR3 nucleotides: TGTGCCAGCAGTTCCTCGGACAAGCGCAATCAGCCCCAGCATTTT. Protein product: CASSSSDKRNQPQHF.

CDR3 protein: CASTPTGVYGYTF. DNA of the CDR3: TGTGCCAGTACACCGACAGGGGTCTATGGCTACACCTTC. The chain employs TRBV19 and TRBJ1-2; 8 bases are shared with TRBD1. V gave up 7 bases and J gave up 4 bases; unmatched junction bases: 5. From germline, CDR1 is LNHDA and CDR2 SQIVND (reference sequence). The CDR3 contains 13 residues. Together with reference TRBV19 and TRBJ1-2, the CDR3 gives the full variable domain: DGGITQSPKYLFRKEGQNVTLSCEQNLNHDAMYWYRQDPGQGLRLIYYSQIVNDFQKGDIAEGYSVSREKKESFPLTVTSAQKNPTAFYLCASTPTGVYGYTFGSGTRLTVV.

V and J are TRBV6-1 and TRBJ2-7, with D unresolved. This CDR3 has 14 residues. The V gene's germline CDR1 is MNHNS and CDR2 SASEGT. Trimming took off 3 bases at V and 5 bases at J, with 14 bases between the two ends. CDR3 sequence reads: CASSDVLMADEQYF. The CDR3 DNA follows: TGTGCCAGCAGTGATGTATTAATGGCGGACGAGCAGTACTTC.

CDR3 DNA: TGTGCCAGCAGTTTTCAGGGCAGGGGCCACGAGCAGTACTTC. Its translation is CASSFQGRGHEQYF. The chain carries TRBV27 and TRBJ2-7; maybe TRBD1 (6 bases). The ends were cut back, 3 bases at V and 5 bases at J, with 14 bases in the middle. CDR1 and CDR2 from the germline V gene are MNHEY and SMNVEV (reference sequence). The CDR3 has 14 amino acids.

A single count supports this clone. The chain employs TRBV5-5 and TRBJ2-6, with TRBD2 matching 8 bases. With 3 bases clipped from V and 2 bases from J, the junction kept 1 base outside the gene matches. Germline V gene sequence: CDR1 SGHKS, CDR2 YYEKEE (reference sequence). This CDR3 comprises 15 residues. CDR3 bases: TGTGCCAGCAGCTCGGGGGGGACTGGGGCCAACGTCCTGACTTTC. Translated, it gives CASSSGGTGANVLTF. The variable domain in full, with the rest retrieved from reference TRBV5-5 and TRBJ2-6, is DAGVTQSPTHLIKTRGQQVTLRCSPISGHKSVSWYQQVLGQGPQFIFQYYEKEERGRGNFPDRFSARQFPNYSSELNVNALLLGDSALYLCASSSGGTGANVLTFGAGSRLTVL.

The rearrangement uses TRBV6-1 and TRBJ2-5, with TRBD1 as a possible D gene (5 bases). Germline assignment: CDR1 MNHNS and CDR2 SASEGT. The CDR3 loop spans 13 amino acids. V lost 1 base to trimming and J lost 5 bases, with 8 bases between them. The CDR3 is CASSEGRAETQYF. CDR3 in DNA: TGTGCCAGCAGTGAAGGCAGGGCCGAGACCCAGTACTTC.

The J gene is TRBJ2-5, the V gene TRBV11-3; TRBD2 aligns across 7 bases. V shed 1 base, J shed 0 bases, and the junction held 5 bases outside the gene matches. Germline V lookup: CDR1 SGHNT, CDR2 YENEEA. This CDR3 region has 16 residues. The CDR3 DNA follows: TGTGCCAGCAGCTTAGGGGCGGGAGCGAACCAAGAGACCCAGTACTTC. Amino acid sequence: CASSLGAGANQETQYF. The whole variable domain, remainder taken from reference TRBV11-3 and TRBJ2-5, is EAGVVQSPRYKIIEKKQPVAFWCNPISGHNTLYWYLQNLGQGPELLIRYENEEAVDDSQLPKDRFSAERLKGVDSTLKIQPAELGDSAVYLCASSLGAGANQETQYFGPGTRLLVL.

The gene calls are TRBV7-9 and TRBJ1-1; TRBD1 matches 7 bases. V trimming: 5 bases; J trimming: 4 bases; junction bases outside the gene matches: 10. The length of the CDR3 is 15 residues. Germline loops: CDR1 SEHNR, CDR2 FQNEAQ (reference sequence). The CDR3 reads CASSREGGGVTEAFF. In DNA, the CDR3 is TGTGCCAGCAGCCGTGAGGGAGGGGGCGTCACTGAAGCTTTCTTT.

The V gene is TRBV15, the J gene TRBJ2-7, with 8 bases matching TRBD1. V shed 5 bases, J shed 2 bases, and the junction held 5 bases outside the gene matches. This CDR3 region has 14 residues. The germline V gene has CDR1 LNHNV and CDR2 YYDKDF (reference sequence). CDR3 in DNA: TGTGCCACCAGCTTCGGACAGGGAGCCTACGAGCAGTACTTC. Translating it yields CATSFGQGAYEQYF. The complete variable domain, with remaining parts taken from reference TRBV15 and TRBJ2-7, reads DAMVIQNPRYQVTQFGKPVTLSCSQTLNHNVMYWYQQKSSQAPKLLFHYYDKDFNNEADTPDNFQSRRPNTSFCFLDIRSPGLGDTAMYLCATSFGQGAYEQYFGPGTRLTVT.

This clone was detected a few times. The J gene is TRBJ1-5, the V gene TRBV28, with D tentatively TRBD1 (5 bases). CDR3 size: 15 residues. Between the trimmed V and J ends, which lost 6 bases and 2 bases, there was a span of 14 bases. Germline CDR1 is MDHEN and CDR2 is SYDVKM. The CDR3: CASSQGTGGNQPQHF. CDR3 sequence (DNA): TGTGCCAGCAGCCAGGGAACAGGCGGCAATCAGCCCCAGCATTTT. Full variable domain (rest looked up from reference TRBV28 and TRBJ1-5): DVKVTQSSRYLVKRTGEKVFLECVQDMDHENMFWYRQDPGLGLRLIYFSYDVKMKEKGDIPEGYSVSREKKERFSLILESASTNQTSMYLCASSQGTGGNQPQHFGDGTRLSIL.